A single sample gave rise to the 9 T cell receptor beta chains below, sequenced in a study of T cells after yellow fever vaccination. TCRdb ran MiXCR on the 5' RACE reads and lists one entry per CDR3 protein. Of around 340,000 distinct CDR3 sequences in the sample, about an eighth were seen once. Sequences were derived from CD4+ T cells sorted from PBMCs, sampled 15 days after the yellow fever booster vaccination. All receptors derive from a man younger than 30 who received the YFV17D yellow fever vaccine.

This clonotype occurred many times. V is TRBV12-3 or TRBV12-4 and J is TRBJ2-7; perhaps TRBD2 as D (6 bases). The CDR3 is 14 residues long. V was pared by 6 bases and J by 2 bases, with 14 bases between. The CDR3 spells CASRPGTLPYEQYF. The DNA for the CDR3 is TGTGCCAGCAGGCCCGGGACTCTACCCTACGAGCAGTACTTC.

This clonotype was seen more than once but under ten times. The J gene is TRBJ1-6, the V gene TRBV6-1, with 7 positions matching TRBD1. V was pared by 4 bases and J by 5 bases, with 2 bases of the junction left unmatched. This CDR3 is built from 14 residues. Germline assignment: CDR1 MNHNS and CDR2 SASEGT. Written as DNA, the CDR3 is TGTGCCAGCAGTGGACAGGGCCATAATTCACCCCTCCACTTT. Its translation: CASSGQGHNSPLHF.

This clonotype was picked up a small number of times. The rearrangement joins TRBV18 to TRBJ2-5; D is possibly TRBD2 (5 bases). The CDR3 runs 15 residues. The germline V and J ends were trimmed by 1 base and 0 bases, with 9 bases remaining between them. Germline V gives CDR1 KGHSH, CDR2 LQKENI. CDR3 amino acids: CASSPRAGYQETQYF. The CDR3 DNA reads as TGTGCCAGCTCACCACGGGCGGGTTACCAAGAGACCCAGTACTTC.

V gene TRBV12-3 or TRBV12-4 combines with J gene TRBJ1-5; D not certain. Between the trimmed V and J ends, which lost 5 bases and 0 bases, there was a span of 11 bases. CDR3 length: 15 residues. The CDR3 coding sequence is TGTGCCAGCAGTCTACAGTTTTATAGCAATCAGCCCCAGCATTTT. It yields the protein CASSLQFYSNQPQHF.

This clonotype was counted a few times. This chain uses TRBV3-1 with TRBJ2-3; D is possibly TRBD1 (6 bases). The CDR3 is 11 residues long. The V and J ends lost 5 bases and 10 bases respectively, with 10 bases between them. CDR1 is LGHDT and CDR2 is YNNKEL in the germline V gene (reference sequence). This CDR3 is CASSGQFAQYF. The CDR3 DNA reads TGTGCCAGCAGCGGACAGTTCGCGCAGTATTTT.

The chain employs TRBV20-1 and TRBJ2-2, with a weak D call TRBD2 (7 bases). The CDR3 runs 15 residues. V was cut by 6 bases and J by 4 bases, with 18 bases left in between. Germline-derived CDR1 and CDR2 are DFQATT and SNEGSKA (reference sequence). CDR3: CSAQQGLSVTGELFF. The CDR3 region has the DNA TGCAGTGCCCAACAGGGACTATCCGTCACCGGGGAGCTGTTTTTT.

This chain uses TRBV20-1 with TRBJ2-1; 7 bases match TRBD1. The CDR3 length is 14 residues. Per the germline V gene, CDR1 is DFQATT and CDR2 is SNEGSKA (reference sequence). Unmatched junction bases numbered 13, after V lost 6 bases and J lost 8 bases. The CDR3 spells CSAIQGVLGHEQFF. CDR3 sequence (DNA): TGCAGTGCGATCCAGGGGGTCCTAGGCCATGAGCAGTTCTTC.

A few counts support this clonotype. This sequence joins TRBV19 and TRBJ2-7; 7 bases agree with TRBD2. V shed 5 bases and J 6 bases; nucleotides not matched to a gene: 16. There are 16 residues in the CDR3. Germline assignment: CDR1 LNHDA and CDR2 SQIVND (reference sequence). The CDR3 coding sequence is TGTGCCAGTAGTCCCCGAAGGCGGGGGACCCTCGGCGAGCAGTACTTC. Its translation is CASSPRRRGTLGEQYF.

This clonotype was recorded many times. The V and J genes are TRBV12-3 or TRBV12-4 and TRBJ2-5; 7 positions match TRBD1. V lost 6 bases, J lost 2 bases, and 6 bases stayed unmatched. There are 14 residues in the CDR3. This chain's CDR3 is CASSTLDRQETQYF. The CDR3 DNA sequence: TGTGCCAGCAGCACACTGGACAGGCAAGAGACCCAGTACTTC.